One sample yielded the 17 T cell receptor beta chains listed below, sequenced in a study of control samples from healthy donors and cancer patients. This table comes from immunoSEQ multiplex PCR, and its TCRdb copy is limited to in-frame clones, with some not included. The sample totals 150,000 to 200,000 clones. Input material: blood. The receptors here all came from a woman in her twenties or thirties in good health.

This rearrangement joins TRBV19 to TRBJ1-1; D not certain. V lost 8 bases, J lost 5 bases, and 9 bases lay in between. CDR3 size: 11 residues. From germline, CDR1 is LNHDA and CDR2 SQIVND (reference sequence). The CDR3 coding sequence is TGTGCCAGTGTGACACCGACTGAAGCTTTCTTT. The encoded protein is CASVTPTEAFF.

The rearrangement links TRBV19 to TRBJ2-7; 10 nucleotides agree with TRBD1. J was trimmed by 4 bases and V by 9 bases; bases with no gene match: 12. Germline V gene lookup returns CDR1 LNHDA and CDR2 SQIVND (reference sequence). The CDR3 is made up of 15 amino acids. The CDR3 sequence is CASGYAGQGIYEQYF. In nucleotides, the CDR3 is TGTGCCAGCGGGTATGCGGGACAGGGGATATACGAGCAGTACTTC.

The V call is TRBV2, the J call TRBJ2-3, with a tentative D call TRBD1 (5 bases). The V end lost 4 bases, the J end lost 5 bases, and 13 bases lay between the germline ends. The germline V gene has CDR1 SNHLY and CDR2 FYNNEI. The CDR3 totals 14 residues. CDR3 loop: CASSVGLGVDTQYF. The CDR3, as DNA: TGTGCCAGCAGTGTTGGCCTAGGGGTAGATACGCAGTATTTT.

V gene TRBV10-3 combines with J gene TRBJ2-7; D possibly matches TRBD1 or TRBD2 (6 bases each). CDR1 is ENHRY, CDR2 SYGVKD, per germline. The CDR3 is made up of 15 amino acids. Deletions cut 3 bases from V and 0 bases from J, with 12 bases between. The CDR3 bases are TGTGCCATCAGTGACGCCGGGGGCGCCTCCTACGAGCAGTACTTC. Its protein is CAISDAGGASYEQYF.

This sequence joins TRBV5-1 and TRBJ2-5; a possible D gene is TRBD2 (5 bases). The CDR3 consists of 14 residues. V was clipped by 0 bases and J by 5 bases, with 11 bases between them. Germline-derived CDR1 and CDR2 are SGHRS and YFSETQ. The CDR3 reads CASSLDGVRETQYF. CDR3 in DNA: TGCGCCAGCAGCTTGGACGGGGTGAGGGAGACCCAGTACTTC.

The chain carries TRBV2 and TRBJ1-5; TRBD1 agrees at 9 bases. J gave up 5 bases and V 5 bases, and 4 bases lay outside the gene matches. CDR1 and CDR2 (germline): SNHLY, FYNNEI. The CDR3 length is 14 residues. The CDR3, as DNA: TGTGCCAGCAGTCCGGACAGGGGTTATCAGCCCCAGCATTTT. This sequence encodes CASSPDRGYQPQHF.

V is TRBV6-5 and J is TRBJ2-5, with 11 bases fitting TRBD2. There are 15 residues in the CDR3. Germline V gene sequence: CDR1 MNHEY, CDR2 SVGAGI. V gave up 6 bases and J gave up 5 bases; unmatched junction bases: 8. The CDR3 reads CASRGVLAGDETQYF. CDR3 DNA sequence: TGTGCCAGCAGAGGGGTACTAGCGGGAGACGAGACCCAGTACTTC.

The chain carries TRBV28 and TRBJ1-1; no firm D call. Germline V CDR1 and CDR2: MDHEN, SYDVKM. V was trimmed by 1 base and J by 8 bases, leaving 8 bases between them. This CDR3 has 12 amino acids. The CDR3 bases are TGTGCCAGCAGTTTATTCAGGACGGAAGCTTTCTTT. Encoded protein: CASSLFRTEAFF.

The chain combines TRBV5-4 with TRBJ2-1; perhaps TRBD2 as D (5 bases). The CDR3 loop spans 14 amino acids. Between the trimmed V and J ends, which lost 4 bases and 0 bases, there was a span of 8 bases. Germline loops: CDR1 SGHNT, CDR2 YYREEE (reference sequence). The CDR3 sequence: CASSRGSSYNEQFF. DNA for the CDR3: TGTGCCAGCAGCCGAGGGAGCTCCTACAATGAGCAGTTCTTC.

V is TRBV7-2 and J is TRBJ2-5, with 7 bases fitting TRBD2. Trimming at V came to 3 bases and at J to 1 base, leaving 5 bases not matched to a gene. Germline CDR1 and CDR2: SGHTA and FQGNSA. The CDR3 totals 15 residues. This CDR3 reads CASSLVGGVQETQYF. The DNA of the CDR3 is TGTGCCAGCAGCTTGGTTGGGGGGGTCCAAGAGACCCAGTACTTC.

The chain uses TRBV6-6 and TRBJ1-5; D gene ambiguous. V was shortened by 3 bases and J by 0 bases, with 3 bases between the two germline ends. The CDR3 totals 13 residues. CDR1 and CDR2 from the germline V gene are MNHNY and SVGAGI (reference sequence). CDR3 nucleotides: TGTGCCAGCAGTTATTTTAGCAATCAGCCCCAGCATTTT. As protein: CASSYFSNQPQHF.

The chain carries TRBV7-2 and TRBJ2-3; 14 positions match TRBD2. This CDR3 spans 19 amino acids. With V trimmed by 1 base and J by 0 bases, 6 bases remained unmatched. Germline V CDR1 and CDR2: SGHTA, FQGNSA. The chain's CDR3 is CASSLVGLAGGWSTDTQYF. DNA for the CDR3: TGTGCCAGCAGCTTAGTAGGACTAGCGGGGGGATGGAGCACAGATACGCAGTATTTT.

This chain connects TRBV27 to TRBJ2-1; TRBD1 matches 7 bases. The CDR3 loop spans 16 amino acids. Per germline, CDR1 MNHEY and CDR2 SMNVEV (reference sequence). The V segment lost 5 bases and the J segment 3 bases; nucleotides outside the gene matches: 10. This CDR3 is CASSIRGQTLYNEQFF. The CDR3 DNA follows: TGTGCCAGCAGTATTCGGGGACAGACCCTCTACAATGAGCAGTTCTTC.

This rearrangement joins TRBV28 to TRBJ1-1; D not resolved. Per germline, CDR1 MDHEN and CDR2 SYDVKM. Deletions cut 6 bases from V and 0 bases from J, with 8 bases between. The CDR3 is made up of 13 amino acids. CDR3 bases: TGTGCCAGCAGGGAAAGCCTGAACACTGAAGCTTTCTTT. Translated: CASRESLNTEAFF.

The chain joins TRBV12-3 or TRBV12-4 to TRBJ1-2, with 7 nucleotides matching TRBD1. Trimming at V came to 5 bases and at J to 4 bases, leaving 4 bases not matched to a gene. CDR3 length: 13 amino acids. Here the CDR3 reads CASSRDSSYGYTF. In DNA form, the CDR3 reads TGTGCCAGCAGTCGGGACAGCTCCTATGGCTACACCTTC.

Notes on this clone: Other DNA sequences in this sample translate to the same CDR3. The chain couples TRBV19 to TRBJ1-1; D is unresolved. V was clipped by 1 base and J by 1 base, with 10 bases between them. The germline V gene has CDR1 LNHDA and CDR2 SQIVND (reference sequence). This CDR3 is 15 amino acids long. The DNA for the CDR3 is TGTGCCAGTAGTATAGTTGGTCGGGGGAACACTGAAGCTTTCTTT. Protein sequence: CASSIVGRGNTEAFF.

This sequence joins TRBV15 and TRBJ1-2, with D hard to call. Germline V gene sequence: CDR1 LNHNV, CDR2 YYDKDF (reference sequence). The CDR3 covers 16 residues. V dropped 0 bases and J dropped 8 bases, with 19 bases sitting between them. CDR3 in DNA: TGTGCCACCAGCAGAGACCCGGGATCGGACCCAAGCGGCTACACCTTC. This encodes CATSRDPGSDPSGYTF.